This paragraph reports one TCR beta chain. Sequencing used immunoSEQ multiplex PCR; TCRdb keeps in-frame clones, though not all of them. Among about 180,000 clones, 88% were seen once, and the ten largest hold roughly 9%. Germline CDR1 and CDR2: SGHTA and FQGNSA. This CDR3 is 17 amino acids long. V lost 3 bases and J lost 0; bases outside the gene matches: 6. This entry comes from a study of blood T cell repertoires in COVID-19. V usage is TRBV7-2 and J usage is TRBJ2-3; 10 bases align to TRBD2. The sample consisted of PBMCs or T cells enriched from blood (not recorded which). This receptor was identified in a woman in her late teens or twenties who had recovered from COVID-19. The CDR3 loop is CASSFSGGHLSTDTQYF. CDR3 nucleotides: TGTGCCAGCAGCTTTAGCGGGGGGCACCTTAGCACAGATACGCAGTATTTT.